Below, one T cell receptor (beta chain) is given with its context. The antigen remains undetermined. It was roughly 190 ng DNA, tens of thousands of T cell genomes, that sorted-subset replicate PCRs used. Method: immunoSEQ multiplex PCR; TCRdb's copy keeps in-frame clones and lacks some. The sample has more than 2 million clones, 90% to 97% seen once. This sample is part of a study of shared clonotypes between healthy human individuals. Study-wide findings and caveats: Compared with memory subsets, naive subsets generally had larger estimated richness.

The CDR3 length is 13 residues. Germline-derived CDR1 and CDR2 are SGHNT and YENEEA. The V and J ends lost 0 bases and 3 bases respectively, with 4 bases between them. Sequencing was performed on naive CD4+ T cells sorted from blood. Specified subset: CD45RA+ positively selected. V is TRBV11-3 and J is TRBJ2-3; D gene unclear. This TCR derives from a man aged 18-30 years in good health. CDR3 protein: CASSLDETDTQYF. The DNA of the CDR3 is TGTGCCAGCAGCTTAGATGAGACAGATACGCAGTATTTT.